This record concerns one TCR beta chain sequence. Its antigen is currently not known. Nothing much larger sits one base from this clone, and base qualities are not available. Deletion took 6 bases off V and 1 base off J, with a span of 13 bases between the germline ends. From the cysteine up to the phenylalanine, the CDR3 has a length of 14 residues. The CDR3 DNA has 42 bases and is translated from base 1. CDR1 MDHEN and CDR2 SYDVKM are derived from the germline V gene. TCR CDR3 regions were amplified from genomic DNA by multiplex PCR using the deep immunoSEQ assay. Extracted genomic DNA from each cell subset was distributed evenly across all wells of several immunoSEQ 96-well plates, and each plate was treated as a replicate. For sorted subsets, each replicate PCR was loaded with approximately 190 ng genomic DNA, equivalent to 30,000 or so T cell genomes. Purified libraries were quantified with a Qubit 3.0 fluorometer, sized on a Bioanalyzer 2100, and re-quantified with the KAPA Library Quantification kit. Every immunoSEQ 96-well plate was sequenced on a dedicated single-read 150-cycle Illumina NextSeq 550 flow cell. In the original analysis: The immunoSEQ output contained only junctional sequences without quality scores, so filtering could not match that applied to full-length reads. To assign V/J genes and CDR3, sequences were annotated against IMGT germline references using PyIR, a Python wrapper for IgBLAST v1.9. Reads were removed for weak V/J assignments (E-value above 1e-6), missing CDR3, stop codons, out-of-frame junctions, or ambiguous translated residues. V3J clonotypes were defined by identical inferred V gene, J gene, and CDR3 amino acid sequence. Percentage overlap between repertoires was computed as shared unique clonotypes divided by the size of the smaller repertoire. Three approaches were used to assess repertoire richness: RTK rarefaction, the Chao1 estimator, and Recon v2.1 estimates of unobserved clonotypes. Generation probabilities were computed with OLGA for all TCRbeta clonotypes obtained by the gDNA method from a few donors. As stored in TCRdb, this immuneACCESS dataset retains in-frame rearrangements with V and J assigned. A fraction of the clones does not appear; measured against another copy, unresolved V genes explain less than half of the discrepancy, and the remainder lacks a known reason. D and trimming were read from the DNA, whereas the V and J calls and clone size are those reported in that table. The sample includes some 500,000 clones, with around 96% observed a single time. The leading ten clones occupy around 0.067% of the sample.

This sample was taken from a study of shared clonotypes between healthy human individuals (dated by TCRdb to between 2020 and 2021). Broadly, across the study: The cohort included three men and a couple of women between 18 and 49 years of age. Each donor's leukapheresis produced roughly between roughly 0.94 and 9.5 billion PBMCs. For each donor, three plates each were used for CD4 naive and CD4 memory, two plates were used for CD8 naive, and one plate was used for CD8 memory. Blood TCR repertoires of five healthy adults were deeply sequenced to estimate repertoire size and the extent of clonotype sharing between individuals. To increase sequencing depth and limit assay-specific biases, TCR repertoire library preparation and sequencing were carried out by different laboratories using diverse techniques. Points the paper makes about the study in general: Sampling was restricted to blood, and TCR repertoires in tissues likely differ from the TCR repertoires found in blood. Pairwise subsampling led to the expectation that sequencing depth would affect the degree of clonotype sharing among donors. Across four donors, approximately 4.6% of naive CD4, approximately 3.6% of naive CD8, around 2.1% of memory CD4, and approximately 0.4% of memory CD8 clonotypes were shared. Compared with non-shared clonotypes, clonotypes shared by all four sorted-subset donors had higher generation probabilities. Naive subsets generally had larger estimated clonotype richness than memory subsets. The small number of donors limited the genetic and exposure-history diversity represented. Even with the large sequencing depth, rarefaction of the sorted-subset datasets indicated that sequencing was incomplete.

The donors were healthy, HIV-negative adults who had no recently reported acute infections or vaccinations. Every donor was a Caucasian adult living in Nashville, Tennessee, USA. CD4+ T cells were enriched through magnetic negative selection, after which naive cells were positively selected on CD45RA and the remaining negative fraction served as the memory subset. Blood was obtained by leukapheresis, after which PBMCs were separated by Ficoll-Histopaque density gradient centrifugation and cryopreserved in liquid nitrogen vapor phase. Analytical flow cytometry was used to check the purity and quantity of each magnetically sorted T cell population. From each sorted fraction, genomic DNA was isolated and quantified by UV absorbance on a Nanodrop 2000c.

This receptor was taken from a woman between 25 and 40 years old in good health. What was sequenced was naive CD4+ T cells sorted from blood. The cell subset or site label corresponds to: CD45RA+ positively selected. The chain is encoded by TRBV28 joined to TRBJ2-7; the D gene assignment is perhaps TRBD1 or TRBD2, with each matching 5 bases. The CDR3 corresponds to CASSQGPRSYEQYF. The bases read TGTGCCAGCAGCCAGGGACCTCGGTCCTACGAGCAGTACTTC.